The clone carrying this T cell receptor beta chain was seen only a few times. The antigen is undetermined. The CDR3 runs to 14 residues. Trimming stripped 5 bases from V and 4 bases from J, with 14 bases between. Two oligonucleotides, mixed equimolar, formed the beta constant-region primer covering TRBC1 and TRBC2. TCRdb reprocessed the UMI-ligation and nested PCR reads via MiXCR and lists one record per CDR3 protein. The sample lists around 35,000 distinct CDR3 sequences; less than 15% were seen once. This record belongs to a study of naive and memory T cell subsets. Study-wide results and caveats: RNA-based TCR counts may shift with T cell activation and differentiation. In naive cells, over 85% of TCR sequences were seen only once.

Sequencing was carried out using effector memory CD4+ T cells from blood. Regarding subset: effector memory, CD45RA- CD27-. This clonotype was obtained from a human donor in good health. The chain links TRBV12-3 or TRBV12-4 to TRBJ1-1; D perhaps matches TRBD1 (6 bases). The CDR3 coding sequence is TGTGCCAGCAGTCCAAGGACAGAGGGCACTGAAGCTTTCTTT. This codes for CASSPRTEGTEAFF.